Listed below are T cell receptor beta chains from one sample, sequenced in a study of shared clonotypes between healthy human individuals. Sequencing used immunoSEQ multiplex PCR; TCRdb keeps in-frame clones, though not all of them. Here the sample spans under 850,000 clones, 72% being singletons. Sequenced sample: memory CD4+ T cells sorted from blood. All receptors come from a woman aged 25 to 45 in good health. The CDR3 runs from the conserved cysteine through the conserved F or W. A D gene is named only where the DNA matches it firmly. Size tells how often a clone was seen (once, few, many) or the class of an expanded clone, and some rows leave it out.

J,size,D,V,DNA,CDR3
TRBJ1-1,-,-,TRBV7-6,TGTGCCAGCAGCTTCGGGAGAGAGAACACTGAAGCTTTCTTT,CASSFGRENTEAFF
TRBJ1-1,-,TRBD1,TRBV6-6,TGTGCCAGCAGTAGCCCAGGGGGCACTGAAGCTTTCTTT,CASSSPGGTEAFF
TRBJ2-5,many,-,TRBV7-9,TGTGCCAGCAGCTTAGTTGGGGGATATGAGACCCAGTACTTC,CASSLVGGYETQYF
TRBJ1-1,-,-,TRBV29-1,TGCAGCGTTGGGACCGCGGTGGACACTGAAGCTTTCTTT,CSVGTAVDTEAFF
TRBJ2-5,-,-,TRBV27,TGTGCCAGCTCCCGACAGGTCCAAGAGACCCAGTACTTC,CASSRQVQETQYF
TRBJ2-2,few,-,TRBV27,TGTGCCAGCAGACAAGGGCCGGGGGAGCTGTTTTTT,CASRQGPGELFF
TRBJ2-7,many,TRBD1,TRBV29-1,TGCAGCGCAGGTATGACAGGGAACGAGCAGTACTTC,CSAGMTGNEQYF
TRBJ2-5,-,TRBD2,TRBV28,TGTGCCAGCAGTTACCTAGCGGGGACTGGAAGGAGGAAGACCCAGTACTTC,CASSYLAGTGRRKTQYF
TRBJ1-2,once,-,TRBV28,TGTGCCAGCAGTGGAGGGGAAGCGGGCTACACCTTC,CASSGGEAGYTF
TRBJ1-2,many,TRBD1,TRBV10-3,TGTGCCATCAGCGCAGGGGGCGACTATGGCTACACCTTC,CAISAGGDYGYTF
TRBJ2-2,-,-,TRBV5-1,TGCGCCAGCAGAACAGACAGCACCGGGGAGCTGTTTTTT,CASRTDSTGELFF
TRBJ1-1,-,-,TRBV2,TGTGCCAGCAGTGAGCAGGGTGGGTACACTGAAGCTTTCTTT,CASSEQGGYTEAFF
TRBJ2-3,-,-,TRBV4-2,TGTGCCAGCAGCCAAGCAGGTAGCACAGATACGCAGTATTTT,CASSQAGSTDTQYF
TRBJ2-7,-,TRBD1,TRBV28,TGTGCCAGCAGTTCTCTAACAGGACAGGGTAACGAGCAGTACTTC,CASSSLTGQGNEQYF
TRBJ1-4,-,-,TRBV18,TGTGCCAGCTCACCGCAGGGAACTAATGAAAAACTGTTTTTT,CASSPQGTNEKLFF
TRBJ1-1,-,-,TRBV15,TGTGCCACCAGCAGAGGGGGTTGGGGATTGAACACTGAAGCTTTCTTT,CATSRGGWGLNTEAFF
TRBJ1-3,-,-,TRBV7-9,TGTGCCAGCAGCCCAACGACAGTTACTGGAAACACCATATATTTT,CASSPTTVTGNTIYF
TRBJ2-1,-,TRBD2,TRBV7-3,TGTGCCAGCAGCTTATCGGGTAGTCTAGCGGCCCCGGCGAATGAGCAGTTCTTC,CASSLSGSLAAPANEQFF
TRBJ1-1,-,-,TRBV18,TGTGCCAGCTCACTTTCGATCCGGGGAAGTGATACTGAAGCTTTCTTT,CASSLSIRGSDTEAFF
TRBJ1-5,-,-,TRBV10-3,TGTGCCATCAGTGACGGTGAGGGACGCTTATCTGCGCCCCAGCATTTT,CAISDGEGRLSAPQHF
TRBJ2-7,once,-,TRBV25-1,TGTGCCAGCAGTGATTACAGGACCGAGCAGTACTTC,CASSDYRTEQYF
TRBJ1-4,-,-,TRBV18,TGTGCCAGCTCAGAAGTCTTCGAGGCCAATGAAAAACTGTTTTTT,CASSEVFEANEKLFF
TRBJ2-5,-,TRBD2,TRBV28,TGTGCCAGCAGTTTAGGAGTGGGAGGGACCCAAGAGACCCAGTACTTC,CASSLGVGGTQETQYF
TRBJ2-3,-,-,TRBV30,TGTGCCTGGAGTGAGGGTAGCGGTTCCACAGATACGCAGTATTTT,CAWSEGSGSTDTQYF
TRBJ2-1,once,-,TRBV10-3,TGTGCCACCGCCGGGGCGGGGAACTACAATGAGCAGTTCTTC,CATAGAGNYNEQFF
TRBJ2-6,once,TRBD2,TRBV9,TGTGCCAGCAGCCCTATAGCGGGAGAGGCTACTGGGGCCAACGTCCTGACTTTC,CASSPIAGEATGANVLTF
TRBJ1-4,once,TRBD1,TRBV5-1,TGCGCCAGCGGCCCGGCCGGGACAGGGAATGAAAAACTGTTTTTT,CASGPAGTGNEKLFF
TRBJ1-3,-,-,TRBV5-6,TGTGCCAGCAGCTTGGCGTCAGGGCCCGGGAACACCATATATTTT,CASSLASGPGNTIYF
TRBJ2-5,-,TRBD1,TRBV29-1,TGCAGCGTTGTAGTCACAGGGGGCGTTTATGAGACCCAGTACTTC,CSVVVTGGVYETQYF
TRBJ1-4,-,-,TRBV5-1,TGCGCCAGCACCCTTGATTTATTTTTTAATGAAAAACTGTTTTTT,CASTLDLFFNEKLFF
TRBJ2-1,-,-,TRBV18,TGTGCCAGCTCACCGGCGGAACGAAACTACAATGAGCAGTTCTTC,CASSPAERNYNEQFF
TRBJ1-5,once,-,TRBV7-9,TGTGCCAGCAGCTTAGAGGGCCATAGCAATCAGCCCCAGCATTTT,CASSLEGHSNQPQHF
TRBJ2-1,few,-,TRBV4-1,TGCGCCAGCAGCCAAACCCACAATGAGCAGTTCTTC,CASSQTHNEQFF
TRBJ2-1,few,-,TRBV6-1,TGTGCCAGCAGTGAAGCGCAGTATCCCCGGAGCCATGAGCAGTTCTTC,CASSEAQYPRSHEQFF
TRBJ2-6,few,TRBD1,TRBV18,TGTGCCAGCTCAGGGACAGGGGTTTCCTCTGGGGCCAACGTCCTGACTTTC,CASSGTGVSSGANVLTF
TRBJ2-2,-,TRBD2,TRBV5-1,TGCGCCAGCAGCTTTACTAGCGGGGTGAACACCGGGGAGCTGTTTTTT,CASSFTSGVNTGELFF
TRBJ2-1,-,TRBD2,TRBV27,TGTGCCAGCAGTGCGGCCGGGACTAGGACAAATGAGCAGTTCTTC,CASSAAGTRTNEQFF
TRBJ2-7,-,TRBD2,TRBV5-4,TGTGCCAGCAGCTCGGAGTTAGCGGGAGGCTACGAGCAGTACTTC,CASSSELAGGYEQYF
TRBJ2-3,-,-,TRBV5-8,TGTGCCAGCAGCTTTAGGGAGGCGGGAACTGGCCATACGCAGTATTTT,CASSFREAGTGHTQYF
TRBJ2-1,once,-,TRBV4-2,TGTGCCAGCAGCCGAGAGCGGAACAATGAGCAGTTCTTC,CASSRERNNEQFF